A single sample gave rise to the 21 T cell receptor beta chains below, sequenced in a study of shared clonotypes between healthy human individuals. Profiled with immunoSEQ multiplex PCR; TCRdb holds only in-frame clones, not every one. The sample consists of about 2.4 million clones, 93% of them appearing once. The specimen was naive CD4+ T cells from PBMCs. The subset: CD45RA+ positively selected. The receptors come from a man aged 18 to 29 in good health. Some clones in this sample may be carry-over from other donors' samples.

About this clone itself: Other nucleotide sequences from this sample produce the same CDR3. The V and J genes are TRBV19 and TRBJ2-1; 10 bases are a match to TRBD2. The CDR3 has 13 amino acids. Germline loops: CDR1 LNHDA, CDR2 SQIVND (reference sequence). With 9 bases clipped from V and 3 bases from J, the junction kept 2 bases outside the gene matches. In nucleotides, the CDR3 is TGTGCCAGCTCTAGCGGGAGCTACAATGAGCAGTTCTTC. This codes for CASSSGSYNEQFF. Full variable domain (remainder filled in from reference TRBV19 and TRBJ2-1): DGGITQSPKYLFRKEGQNVTLSCEQNLNHDAMYWYRQDPGQGLRLIYYSQIVNDFQKGDIAEGYSVSREKKESFPLTVTSAQKNPTAFYLCASSSGSYNEQFFGPGTRLTVL.

This rearrangement joins TRBV5-1 to TRBJ1-1; D is unresolved. The germline gives CDR1 SGHRS, CDR2 YFSETQ. This CDR3 has 15 amino acids. With 0 bases removed from V and 9 bases from J, the gap between germline ends came to 18 bases. This CDR3 is CASSLAASRVQQAFF. For the CDR3, the DNA is TGCGCCAGCAGCTTGGCCGCCTCAAGGGTACAACAAGCTTTCTTT.

Note on this clone: The same CDR3 is also encoded by other DNA sequences in this sample. J is TRBJ2-7 and V is TRBV7-8, with a possible D match to TRBD1 (6 bases). The CDR3 is 13 residues long. The V gene's germline CDR1 is SGHVS and CDR2 FQNEAQ. V lost 1 base and J lost 2, with 6 bases in between. In nucleotides, the CDR3 is TGTGCCAGCAGCTTAGACAGGGCCTACGAGCAGTACTTC. It is translated as CASSLDRAYEQYF.

The chain uses TRBV25-1 and TRBJ1-2; D is undetermined. Trimming removed 5 bases from V and 8 bases from J, with 27 bases in between. Germline V gene sequence: CDR1 MGHDK, CDR2 SYGVNS. The CDR3 consists of 17 residues. This CDR3 is CASSPRSGWETKRGYTF. The CDR3 DNA follows: TGTGCCAGCAGTCCCCGAAGTGGGTGGGAGACCAAGAGAGGCTACACCTTC.

The V and J genes are TRBV6-5 and TRBJ2-1; D remains ambiguous. V was cut by 0 bases and J by 4 bases, with 13 bases left in between. The CDR3 extends over 16 amino acids. CDR1 is MNHEY, CDR2 SVGAGI, per germline. CDR3 bases: TGTGCCAGCAGTTACTCGGTAGCCTCCCTATACAATGAGCAGTTCTTC. The encoded protein is CASSYSVASLYNEQFF.

The rearrangement uses TRBV28 and TRBJ2-5; D is possibly TRBD1 (6 bases). The J call is in doubt because the DNA end fits TRBJ2-7 better. CDR3 length: 14 residues. CDR1 and CDR2 (germline): MDHEN, SYDVKM. The CDR3 sequence: CASSIGTQPYEQYF. Here the CDR3 DNA reads TGTGCCAGCAGTATCGGGACACAACCCTACGAGCAGTACTTC.

This clone was recorded once. The same CDR3 can be traced to other DNA sequences in this sample. V and J are TRBV10-3 and TRBJ1-1; D is unresolved. V dropped 3 bases and J dropped 5 bases, with 10 bases sitting between them. The CDR3 extends over 13 amino acids. Germline CDR1 and CDR2: ENHRY and SYGVKD. CDR3 in amino acids: CAISERGGTEAFF. The CDR3 nucleotides are TGTGCCATCAGTGAACGAGGAGGGACTGAAGCTTTCTTT.

Written as DNA, the CDR3 is TGTGCCAGCAGCCCAGTCCCCTCTTCAGAAGCTTTCTTT. It translates to CASSPVPSSEAFF. The chain recombines TRBV5-5 with TRBJ1-1; D is undetermined. This CDR3 has 13 residues. Germline-derived CDR1 and CDR2 are SGHKS and YYEKEE (reference sequence). The V gene lost 4 bases and the J gene lost 8 bases, with 15 bases spanning the gap.

This chain joins TRBV6-1 and TRBJ2-7, with D uncertain. Germline values: CDR1 MNHNS, CDR2 SASEGT. The CDR3 runs to 16 residues. The V end was cut by 1 base, the J end by 6 bases, with 19 bases between. For the CDR3, the DNA is TGTGCCAGCAGTGAAGGCGCGTTGGGCCCTTTACGCGAGCAGTACTTC. Protein sequence: CASSEGALGPLREQYF.

About this clone: Compared with germline, one end of the junction differs, possibly owing to a read error. Other DNA sequences from this sample encode an identical CDR3 as well. J is TRBJ2-7 and V is TRBV5-1, with D hard to call. There are 14 residues in the CDR3. CDR1 and CDR2 from the germline V gene are SGHRS and YFSETQ. The CDR3 here is CASSLGVGPYEQYF. CDR3 DNA: TGTGCCAGCAGCTTGGGCGTAGGCCCCTACGAGCAGTACTTC.

The J gene is TRBJ2-1, the V gene TRBV7-9, with D unclear. Per germline, CDR1 SEHNR and CDR2 FQNEAQ (reference sequence). CDR3 length equals 15 residues. V was cut by 10 bases and J by 3 bases, with 19 bases left in between. In DNA form, the CDR3 reads TGTGCCATCGACGCCGGGTGGTCAAACTACAATGAGCAGTTCTTC. This gives the protein CAIDAGWSNYNEQFF.

V gene TRBV5-1 combines with J gene TRBJ1-2; no clear D gene. Germline CDR1 reads SGHRS; CDR2 reads YFSETQ. Trimming left V 4 bases short and J 6 bases short, with 10 bases between. The CDR3 has 12 amino acids. This chain's CDR3 is CASSLPGDGYTF. The CDR3 DNA reads as TGCGCCAGCAGCCTTCCCGGTGATGGCTACACCTTC.

This rearrangement joins TRBV7-3 to TRBJ2-1; D ambiguous. Trimming took off 3 bases at V and 6 bases at J, with 9 bases between the two ends. The germline CDR1 and CDR2 sequences are SGHTA and FQGTGA. The CDR3 is 13 residues long. The CDR3 sequence: CASSLNSLNEQFF. DNA of the CDR3: TGTGCCAGCAGCTTGAACTCCCTCAATGAGCAGTTCTTC.

The rearrangement uses TRBV28 and TRBJ1-1; TRBD1 matches 7 bases. CDR1 and CDR2 from the germline V gene are MDHEN and SYDVKM. This CDR3 has 15 residues. V lost 7 bases to trimming and J lost 4 bases; unmatched junction nucleotides: 12. The CDR3 region is CASISGGYRGTEAFF. The CDR3 region has the DNA TGTGCCAGCATATCAGGGGGTTATCGGGGCACTGAAGCTTTCTTT. Looking up the rest from reference TRBV28 and TRBJ1-1 gives the full variable domain: DVKVTQSSRYLVKRTGEKVFLECVQDMDHENMFWYRQDPGLGLRLIYFSYDVKMKEKGDIPEGYSVSREKKERFSLILESASTNQTSMYLCASISGGYRGTEAFFGQGTRLTVV.

The rearrangement links TRBV7-6 to TRBJ2-1; 9 bases are shared with TRBD2. This CDR3 region has 17 residues. Looked up from germline, CDR1 is SGHVS and CDR2 is FNYEAQ. V was clipped by 0 bases and J by 1 base; unmatched bases: 4. The CDR3 spells CASSLALAGSSYNEQFF. Here the CDR3 DNA reads TGTGCCAGCAGCTTAGCGCTAGCGGGGTCATCCTACAATGAGCAGTTCTTC. Using reference TRBV7-6 and TRBJ2-1 for the parts outside the CDR3, the full variable domain is GAGVSQSPRYKVTKRGQDVALRCDPISGHVSLYWYRQALGQGPEFLTYFNYEAQQDKSGLPNDRFSAERPEGSISTLTIQRTEQRDSAMYRCASSLALAGSSYNEQFFGPGTRLTVL.

V and J are TRBV11-1 and TRBJ2-3; D unresolved. This CDR3 has 13 residues. The ends were cut back, 3 bases at V and 1 base at J, with 5 bases in the middle. Germline assignment: CDR1 SGHAT and CDR2 FQDESV (reference sequence). CDR3 residues: CASSLDGTDTQYF. CDR3 nucleotides: TGTGCCAGCAGCTTGGACGGCACAGATACGCAGTATTTT.

V and J are TRBV5-1 and TRBJ2-3, with TRBD2 matching over 10 bases. The CDR3 runs to 15 residues. Germline CDR1 SGHRS, CDR2 YFSETQ. With 2 bases clipped from V and 4 bases from J, the junction kept 4 bases outside the gene matches. CDR3 loop: CASSFGLADSDTQYF. In nucleotides, the CDR3 is TGCGCCAGCAGCTTCGGACTAGCGGATTCAGATACGCAGTATTTT.

The V and J genes are TRBV27 and TRBJ2-7, with D possibly TRBD1 on 6 matching bases. Germline lookup yields CDR1 MNHEY and CDR2 SMNVEV (reference sequence). Trimming stripped 3 bases from V and 3 bases from J, with 9 bases between. The CDR3 loop spans 13 amino acids. CDR3 nucleotide sequence: TGTGCCAGCAGTTTCGTGGACAGCTACGAGCAGTACTTC. Translating it yields CASSFVDSYEQYF.

The gene calls are TRBV27 and TRBJ1-1; D gene ambiguous. CDR1 is MNHEY and CDR2 is SMNVEV in the germline V gene (reference sequence). The CDR3 loop spans 14 amino acids. The germline V and J ends were trimmed by 5 bases and 3 bases, with 13 bases remaining between them. The CDR3: CASSRVYGHTEAFF. In DNA form, the CDR3 reads TGTGCCAGCAGTCGGGTCTATGGACACACTGAAGCTTTCTTT.

The V gene is TRBV4-3, the J gene TRBJ1-4; D not certain. Trimming took 1 base from V and 8 from J, leaving 14 bases between them. CDR3 length equals 15 residues. Germline CDR1 and CDR2: LGHNA and YSLEER. The CDR3 loop reads CASSQAAQPGEKLFF. CDR3 DNA sequence: TGCGCCAGCAGCCAAGCGGCCCAGCCAGGCGAAAAACTGTTTTTT.

The rearrangement links TRBV5-8 to TRBJ2-5, with 7 bases lining up with TRBD2. CDR1 and CDR2 (germline): SGHTS, YDEGEE. With 4 bases clipped from V and 6 bases from J, the junction kept 12 bases outside the gene matches. This CDR3 comprises 15 residues. CDR3 protein: CASSLGRGGRQTQYF. CDR3 in DNA: TGTGCCAGCAGCCTGGGGCGGGGAGGGCGACAGACCCAGTACTTC.